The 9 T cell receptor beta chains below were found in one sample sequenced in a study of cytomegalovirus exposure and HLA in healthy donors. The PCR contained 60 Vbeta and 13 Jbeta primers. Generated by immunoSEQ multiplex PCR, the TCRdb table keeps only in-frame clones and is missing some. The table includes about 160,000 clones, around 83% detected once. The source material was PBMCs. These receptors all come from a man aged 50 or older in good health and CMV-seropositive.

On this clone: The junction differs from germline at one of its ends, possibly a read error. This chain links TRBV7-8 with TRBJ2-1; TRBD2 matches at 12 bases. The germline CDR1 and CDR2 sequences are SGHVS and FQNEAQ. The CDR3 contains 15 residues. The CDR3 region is CASKLAGGDLDERFF. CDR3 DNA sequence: TGTGCCAGCAAACTAGCGGGGGGCGACTTGGATGAGCGGTTCTTC.

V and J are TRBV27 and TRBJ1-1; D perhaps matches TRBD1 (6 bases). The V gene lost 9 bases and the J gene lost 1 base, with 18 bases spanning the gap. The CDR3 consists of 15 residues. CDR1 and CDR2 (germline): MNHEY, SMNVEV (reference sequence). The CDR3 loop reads CASSFAGTPNTEAFF. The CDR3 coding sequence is TGTGCCAGTTCTTTTGCCGGGACACCGAACACTGAAGCTTTCTTT.

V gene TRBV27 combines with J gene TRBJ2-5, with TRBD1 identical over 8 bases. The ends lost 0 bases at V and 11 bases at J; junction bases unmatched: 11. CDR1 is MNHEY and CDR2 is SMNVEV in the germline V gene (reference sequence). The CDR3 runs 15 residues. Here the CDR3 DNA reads TGTGCCAGCAGTTTATCGGCAGGGGGCCTTGGGGAGCAGTACTTC. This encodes CASSLSAGGLGEQYF.

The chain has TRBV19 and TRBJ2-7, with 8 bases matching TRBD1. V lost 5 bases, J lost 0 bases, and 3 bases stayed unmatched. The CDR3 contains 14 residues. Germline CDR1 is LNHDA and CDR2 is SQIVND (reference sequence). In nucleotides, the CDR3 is TGTGCCAGTAGTGGGGGACAGGTCTCCTACGAGCAGTACTTC. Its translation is CASSGGQVSYEQYF.

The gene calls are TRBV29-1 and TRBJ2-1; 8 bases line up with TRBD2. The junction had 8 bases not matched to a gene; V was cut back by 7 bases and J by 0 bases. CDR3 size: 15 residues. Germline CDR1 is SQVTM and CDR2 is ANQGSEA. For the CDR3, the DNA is TGCAGCGCGCCCGGGAGGGCGAGCTCCTACAATGAGCAGTTCTTC. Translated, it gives CSAPGRASSYNEQFF.

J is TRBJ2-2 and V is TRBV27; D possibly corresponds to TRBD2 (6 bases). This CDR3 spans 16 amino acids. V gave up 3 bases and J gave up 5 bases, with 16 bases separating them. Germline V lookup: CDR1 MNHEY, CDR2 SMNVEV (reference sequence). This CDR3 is CASSLSGGAATGELFF. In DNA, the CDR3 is TGTGCCAGCAGTTTGTCGGGCGGGGCAGCGACCGGGGAGCTGTTTTTT.

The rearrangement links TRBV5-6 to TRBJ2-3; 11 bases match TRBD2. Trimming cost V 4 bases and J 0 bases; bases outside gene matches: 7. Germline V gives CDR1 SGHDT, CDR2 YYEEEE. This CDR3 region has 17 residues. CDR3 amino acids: CASSPSSGRVSTDTQYF. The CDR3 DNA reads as TGTGCCAGCAGCCCGAGTAGCGGGAGGGTTAGCACAGATACGCAGTATTTT.

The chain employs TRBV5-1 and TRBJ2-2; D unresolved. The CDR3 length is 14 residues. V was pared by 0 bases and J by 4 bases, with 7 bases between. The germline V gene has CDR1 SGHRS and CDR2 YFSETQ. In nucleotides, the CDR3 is TGCGCCAGCAGCTTGGCCGCAGGCACCGGGGAGCTGTTTTTT. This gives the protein CASSLAAGTGELFF.

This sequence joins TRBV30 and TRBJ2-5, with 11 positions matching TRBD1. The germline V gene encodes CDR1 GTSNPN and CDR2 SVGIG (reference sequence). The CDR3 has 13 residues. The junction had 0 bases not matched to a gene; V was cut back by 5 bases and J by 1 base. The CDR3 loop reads CAWGTGGQETQYF. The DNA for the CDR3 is TGTGCCTGGGGGACAGGGGGCCAAGAGACCCAGTACTTC. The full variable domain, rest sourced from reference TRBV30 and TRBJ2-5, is SQTIHQWPATLVQPVGSPLSLECTVEGTSNPNLYWYRQAAGRGLQLLFYSVGIGQISSEVPQNLSASRPQDRQFILSSKKLLLSDSGFYLCAWGTGGQETQYFGPGTRLLVL.